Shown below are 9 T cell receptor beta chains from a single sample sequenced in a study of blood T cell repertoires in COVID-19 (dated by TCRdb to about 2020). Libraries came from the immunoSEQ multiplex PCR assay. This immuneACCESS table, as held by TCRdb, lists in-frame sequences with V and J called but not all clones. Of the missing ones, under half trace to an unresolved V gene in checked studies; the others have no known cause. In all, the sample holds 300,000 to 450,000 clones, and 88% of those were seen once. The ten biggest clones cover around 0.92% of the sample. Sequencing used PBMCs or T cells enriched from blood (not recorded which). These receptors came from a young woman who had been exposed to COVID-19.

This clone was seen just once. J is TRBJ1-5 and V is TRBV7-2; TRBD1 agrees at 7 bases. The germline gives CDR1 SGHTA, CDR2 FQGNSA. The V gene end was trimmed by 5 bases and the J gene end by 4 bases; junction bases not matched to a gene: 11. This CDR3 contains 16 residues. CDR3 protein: CASSGSRDSPNQPQHF. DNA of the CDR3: TGTGCCAGCAGCGGAAGCCGGGACAGTCCTAATCAGCCCCAGCATTTT.

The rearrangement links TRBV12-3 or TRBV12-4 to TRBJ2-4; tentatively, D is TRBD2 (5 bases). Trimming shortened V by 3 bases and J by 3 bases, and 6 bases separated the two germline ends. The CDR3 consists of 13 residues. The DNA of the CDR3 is TGTGCCAGCAGTTTTGGAGGCAAAAACATTCAGTACTTC. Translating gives CASSFGGKNIQYF.

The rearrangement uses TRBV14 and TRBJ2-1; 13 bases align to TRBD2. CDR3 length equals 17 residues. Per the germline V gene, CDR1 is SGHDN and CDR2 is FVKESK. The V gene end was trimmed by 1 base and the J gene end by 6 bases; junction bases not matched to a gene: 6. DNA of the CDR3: TGTGCCAGCAGCCAAGGGACTAGCGGGAGCGCGGGCAATGAGCAGTTCTTC. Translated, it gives CASSQGTSGSAGNEQFF.

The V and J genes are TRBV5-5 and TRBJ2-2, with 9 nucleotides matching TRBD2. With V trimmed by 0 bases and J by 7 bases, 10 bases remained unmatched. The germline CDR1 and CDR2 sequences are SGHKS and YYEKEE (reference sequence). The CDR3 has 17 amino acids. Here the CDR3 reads CASSLGPFGGRVGELFF. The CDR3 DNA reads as TGTGCCAGCAGCTTGGGGCCTTTTGGCGGGAGGGTCGGGGAGCTGTTTTTT.

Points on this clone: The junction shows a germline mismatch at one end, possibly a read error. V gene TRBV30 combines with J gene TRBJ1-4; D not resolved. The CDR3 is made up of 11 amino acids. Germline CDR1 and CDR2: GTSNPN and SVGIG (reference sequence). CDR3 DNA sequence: TGTGCCTGGAGTGTTAGCCAGCTAACCGTTTTT. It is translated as CAWSVSQLTVF.

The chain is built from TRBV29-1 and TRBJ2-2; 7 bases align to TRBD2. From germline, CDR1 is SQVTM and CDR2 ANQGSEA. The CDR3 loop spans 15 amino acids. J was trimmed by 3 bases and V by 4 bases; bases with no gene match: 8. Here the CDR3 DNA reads TGCAGCGTTGTTTTGGGTAGCGGGTACACCGGGGAGCTGTTTTTT. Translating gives CSVVLGSGYTGELFF.

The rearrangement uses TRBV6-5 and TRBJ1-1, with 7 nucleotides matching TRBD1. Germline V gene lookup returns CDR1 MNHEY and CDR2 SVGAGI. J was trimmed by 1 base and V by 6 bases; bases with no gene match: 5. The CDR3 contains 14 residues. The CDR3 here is CASRLGTENTEAFF. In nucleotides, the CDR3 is TGTGCCAGCAGACTCGGGACAGAGAACACTGAAGCTTTCTTT.

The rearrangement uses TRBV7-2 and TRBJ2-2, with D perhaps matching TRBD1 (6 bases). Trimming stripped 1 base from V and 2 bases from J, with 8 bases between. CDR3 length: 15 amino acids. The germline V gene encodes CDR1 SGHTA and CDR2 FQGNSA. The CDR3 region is CASSLVGGNTGELFF. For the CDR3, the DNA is TGTGCCAGCAGCTTAGTAGGGGGAAACACCGGGGAGCTGTTTTTT.

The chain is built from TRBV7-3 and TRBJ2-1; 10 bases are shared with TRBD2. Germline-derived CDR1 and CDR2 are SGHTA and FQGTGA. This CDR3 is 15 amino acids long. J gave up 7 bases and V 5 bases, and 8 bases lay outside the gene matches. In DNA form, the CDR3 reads TGTGCCAGCAGCATATCTAGCGGGAGTAGTAATGAGCAGTTCTTC. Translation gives CASSISSGSSNEQFF.